Ten or more counts support the clone carrying this T cell receptor beta chain. These data are taken from a study of T-cell reconstitution after alpha-beta-depleted transplantation in children. Researchers prepared the TCRbeta library using unique molecular identifiers, the study reports. TCRdb analysed the PCR reads with MiXCR anew, one entry per CDR3 protein. Here the sample spans hundreds of thousands of distinct CDR3 sequences, around 17% being singletons. This CDR3 spans 15 amino acids. Germline values: CDR1 SGHTA, CDR2 FQGNSA. V was cut by 4 bases and J by 3 bases, with 15 bases left in between. The receptor was isolated from a human donor who donated a stem cell graft to a child with acute myeloid leukemia. Sequenced material: PBMCs from the stem cell graft donor, taken from the stem cell graft. The chain couples TRBV7-2 to TRBJ1-1, with D uncertain. CDR3 nucleotides: TGTGCCAGCAGCTACGCAATGACTGAAGACACTGAAGCTTTCTTT. Protein sequence: CASSYAMTEDTEAFF.